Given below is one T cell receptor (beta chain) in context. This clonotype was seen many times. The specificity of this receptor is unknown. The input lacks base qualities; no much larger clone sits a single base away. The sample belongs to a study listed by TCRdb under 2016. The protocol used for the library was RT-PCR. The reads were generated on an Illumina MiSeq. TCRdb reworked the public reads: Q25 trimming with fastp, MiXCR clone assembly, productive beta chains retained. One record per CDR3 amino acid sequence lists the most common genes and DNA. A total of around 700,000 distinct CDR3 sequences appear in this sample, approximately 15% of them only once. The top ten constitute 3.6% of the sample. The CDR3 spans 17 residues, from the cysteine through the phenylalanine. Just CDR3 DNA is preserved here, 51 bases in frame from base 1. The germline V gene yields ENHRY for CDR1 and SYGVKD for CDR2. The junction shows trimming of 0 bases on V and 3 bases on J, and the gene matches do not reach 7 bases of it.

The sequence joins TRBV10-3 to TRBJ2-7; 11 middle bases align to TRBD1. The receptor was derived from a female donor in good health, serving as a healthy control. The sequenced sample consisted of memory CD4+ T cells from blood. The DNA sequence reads TGTGCCATCAGTGAGTCCAGTGGGACAGGGGGAGGCTACGAGCAGTACTTC. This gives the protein CAISESSGTGGGYEQYF.